The 18 T cell receptor beta chains below come from one sample, sequenced in a study of T-cell reconstitution after alpha-beta-depleted transplantation in children. Preparation of the TCRbeta library used unique molecular identifiers. A single record per CDR3 protein comes from TCRdb applying MiXCR to the PCR reads. This sample has roughly 590,000 distinct CDR3 sequences, with approximately 16% found just once. Source: PBMCs from the stem cell graft donor, taken from the stem cell graft. The source is a human donor who donated a stem cell graft to a child with acute myeloid leukemia.

The DNA for the CDR3 is TGCAGTGCTAGGGGCAGGGTCGAGCAGTACTTC. Its translation: CSARGRVEQYF. This chain links TRBV20-1 with TRBJ2-7; D is perhaps TRBD1 (5 bases). Trimming pared 3 bases from V and 6 bases from J, leaving 9 bases between. CDR3 length: 11 amino acids. Germline values: CDR1 DFQATT, CDR2 SNEGSKA (reference sequence).

This clonotype occurred many times. This chain links TRBV12-3 or TRBV12-4 with TRBJ1-1; D is possibly TRBD1 (6 bases). This CDR3 is built from 14 residues. V shed 6 bases and J shed 1 base, with 12 bases lying between them. Here the CDR3 DNA reads TGTGCCAGCAGATTCGGGACAACGAACACTGAAGCTTTCTTT. Its translation is CASRFGTTNTEAFF.

This rearrangement joins TRBV9 to TRBJ2-1; 14 nucleotides match TRBD2. The CDR3 loop spans 16 amino acids. The trim removed 3 bases at V and 8 bases at J, leaving 7 bases unmatched. The germline V gene has CDR1 SGDLS and CDR2 YYNGEE. The CDR3 loop reads CASSAGLAGGQDEQFF. The CDR3 DNA is TGTGCCAGCAGCGCCGGACTAGCGGGGGGCCAGGATGAGCAGTTCTTC.

This clonotype was seen many times. This chain connects TRBV20-1 to TRBJ2-7, with D perhaps matching TRBD1 or TRBD2 (5 bases each). The CDR3 is 13 residues long. The ends were cut back, 0 bases at V and 5 bases at J, with 11 bases in the middle. CDR1 and CDR2 from the germline V gene are DFQATT and SNEGSKA (reference sequence). CDR3 nucleotides: TGCAGTGCTAGAGATCCTAGCAGGGACGAGCAGTACGTC. Its protein product is CSARDPSRDEQYV.

This clonotype showed up many times. The V gene is TRBV7-2, the J gene TRBJ2-7; the D is unclear. V was pared by 5 bases and J by 8 bases, with 13 bases between. The CDR3 sequence is 12 residues long. CDR1 SGHTA and CDR2 FQGNSA come from the germline V gene. As DNA, the CDR3 is TGTGCCAGCAGCCTATTAGACATGAAGCAGTACTTC. It translates to CASSLLDMKQYF.

This clonotype was picked up many times. The genes are TRBV20-1 and TRBJ2-5, with a possible D match to TRBD2 (5 bases). Germline CDR1 is DFQATT and CDR2 is SNEGSKA (reference sequence). This CDR3 is built from 11 residues. CDR3 in amino acids: CMSDLVETQYF. CDR3 in DNA: TGCATGTCGGACTTAGTCGAGACCCAGTACTTC.

This clonotype was seen ten or more times. This chain links TRBV6-1 with TRBJ2-7; the D gene is possibly TRBD1 (5 bases). Germline V gene lookup returns CDR1 MNHNS and CDR2 SASEGT. The CDR3 sequence is 13 residues long. Deletions cut 4 bases from V and 2 bases from J, with 9 bases between. CDR3 sequence (DNA): TGTGCCAGCAGTGGGACGGACACCTACGAGCAGTACTTC. Translation gives CASSGTDTYEQYF.

Details on this clonotype: This may come from a read error, since a much larger clone is one base off. The V gene is TRBV20-1, the J gene TRBJ2-7, with D maybe TRBD1 (5 bases). The CDR3 totals 16 residues. CDR1 is DFQATT and CDR2 is SNEGSKA in the germline V gene (reference sequence). The CDR3 loop is CCARSLDSPLSYEQYF. Here the CDR3 DNA reads TGCTGTGCTAGATCCCTAGACAGTCCCCTCTCCTACGAGCAGTACTTC.

This clonotype appeared many times. This rearrangement joins TRBV5-1 to TRBJ2-5; 11 bases align to TRBD1. The length of the CDR3 is 13 residues. Looked up from germline, CDR1 is SGHRS and CDR2 is YFSETQ. V shed 7 bases, J shed 4 bases, and the junction held 3 bases outside the gene matches. CDR3 sequence reads: CASGGTGGETQYF. CDR3 in DNA: TGCGCCAGCGGAGGGACAGGGGGAGAGACCCAGTACTTC.

This rearrangement joins TRBV5-1 to TRBJ2-4, with TRBD1 matching 12 bases. The CDR3 contains 17 residues. The ends lost 5 bases at V and 8 bases at J; junction bases unmatched: 14. In germline, CDR1 is SGHRS, CDR2 YFSETQ. This CDR3 is CASSWGTGGAPVYIQYF. The CDR3 DNA is TGCGCCAGCAGTTGGGGGACAGGGGGCGCCCCTGTCTACATTCAGTACTTC.

This clonotype appeared many times. The rearrangement joins TRBV20-1 to TRBJ1-6, with 9 bases fitting TRBD1. Germline loops: CDR1 DFQATT, CDR2 SNEGSKA (reference sequence). This CDR3 is built from 16 residues. Unmatched junction bases numbered 13, after V lost 3 bases and J lost 10 bases. The CDR3 sequence is CSARETGTGLNSPLHF. DNA of the CDR3: TGCAGTGCTAGGGAAACCGGGACAGGGCTGAACTCACCCCTCCACTTT.

This clonotype occurred many times. The chain has TRBV20-1 and TRBJ2-6; unclear D gene. CDR3 length: 13 residues. Germline CDR1 reads DFQATT; CDR2 reads SNEGSKA (reference sequence). The V end was cut by 3 bases, the J end by 13 bases, with 16 bases between. The CDR3 spells CSARQDVALVLTF. For the CDR3, the DNA is TGCAGTGCTAGGCAGGACGTTGCCCTGGTCCTGACTTTC.

This clonotype was found a few times. The V and J genes are TRBV20-1 and TRBJ2-2; D may correspond to TRBD1 or TRBD2 (5 bases each). Trimming took off 3 bases at V and 3 bases at J, with 17 bases between the two ends. CDR1 and CDR2 (germline): DFQATT, SNEGSKA (reference sequence). This CDR3 comprises 16 residues. DNA for the CDR3: TGCAGTGCTAGGATCCGGGACGCCGGGGACACCGGGGAGCTGTTTTTT. This sequence encodes CSARIRDAGDTGELFF.

This clonotype has at least ten counts. The V and J genes are TRBV29-1 and TRBJ2-1; TRBD1 matches at 8 bases. This CDR3 spans 11 amino acids. Per the germline V gene, CDR1 is SQVTM and CDR2 is ANQGSEA. V lost 7 bases and J lost 8; bases outside the gene matches: 4. CDR3 DNA: TGCAGCGCCGACAGGGGCGATGAGCAGTTCTTC. Amino acid sequence: CSADRGDEQFF.

This clonotype was recorded many times. The chain recombines TRBV20-1 with TRBJ2-1, with 12 bases fitting TRBD2. This CDR3 is built from 16 residues. Germline V gives CDR1 DFQATT, CDR2 SNEGSKA (reference sequence). Trimming took 1 base from V and 6 from J; bases not matched to a gene: 7. The CDR3 region has the DNA TGCAGTGCTAGAGCCCCACTAGCGGGGGGCCTCAATGAGCAGTTCTTC. It yields the protein CSARAPLAGGLNEQFF.

This clonotype was detected a few times. V usage is TRBV7-3 and J usage is TRBJ1-1, with D possibly matching TRBD1 (6 bases). The CDR3 is 15 residues long. V shed 1 base and J shed 1 base, with 10 bases lying between them. The germline CDR1 and CDR2 sequences are SGHTA and FQGTGA. The CDR3 region is CASSLMAGANTEAFF. CDR3 nucleotides: TGTGCCAGCAGCTTAATGGCAGGGGCGAACACTGAAGCTTTCTTT. Drawing the rest from reference TRBV7-3 and TRBJ1-1, the complete variable domain is GAGVSQTPSNKVTEKGKYVELRCDPISGHTALYWYRQSLGQGPEFLIYFQGTGAADDSGLPNDRFFAVRPEGSVSTLKIQRTERGDSAVYLCASSLMAGANTEAFFGQGTRLTVV.

This clonotype has a count of ten or more. J is TRBJ1-5 and V is TRBV29-1; D call uncertain. Trimming removed 5 bases from V and 2 bases from J, with 7 bases in between. Germline V CDR1 and CDR2: SQVTM, ANQGSEA. The CDR3 covers 12 residues. The DNA of the CDR3 is TGCAGCGTTCAGGTGGGCAATCAGCCCCAGCATTTT. Amino acid sequence: CSVQVGNQPQHF.

V gene TRBV5-1 combines with J gene TRBJ2-1; D gene unclear. The CDR3 totals 16 residues. Trimming took off 0 bases at V and 0 bases at J, with 10 bases between the two ends. Germline V CDR1 and CDR2: SGHRS, YFSETQ. The CDR3 region is CASSLADTSSYNEQFF. CDR3 in DNA: TGCGCCAGCAGCTTGGCCGACACAAGCTCCTACAATGAGCAGTTCTTC.